One sample yielded the 10 T cell receptor beta chains listed below, sequenced in a study of cytotoxic CD8 clonotypes in ibrutinib-treated CLL. Clones were sequenced by immunoSEQ multiplex PCR, and TCRdb holds only the in-frame ones, with some missing. This table holds about 140,000 clones, 70% to 85% found once. The input for sequencing was PBMCs, taken after 12 months of ibrutinib treatment. The receptors come from a human donor with chronic lymphocytic leukemia.

V is TRBV5-1 and J is TRBJ1-5; D is undetermined. The germline V gene encodes CDR1 SGHRS and CDR2 YFSETQ. V was trimmed by 1 base and J by 0 bases, leaving 8 bases between them. The CDR3 sequence is 15 residues long. The CDR3 protein is CASSLLAGSNQPQHF. CDR3 nucleotides: TGCGCCAGCAGCTTGTTAGCAGGTAGCAATCAGCCCCAGCATTTT.

The genes are TRBV7-3 and TRBJ2-3, with D possibly TRBD1 on 6 matching bases. Trimming removed 2 bases at V and 8 bases at J, with 14 bases between. This CDR3 spans 14 amino acids. The germline gives CDR1 SGHTA, CDR2 FQGTGA. CDR3 in DNA: TGTGCCAGCAGCTTACTACAGGGAAGCGGTACGCAGTATTTT. Its protein is CASSLLQGSGTQYF.

The rearrangement joins TRBV5-1 to TRBJ1-5; 7 bases align to TRBD1. J gave up 0 bases and V 4 bases, and 7 bases lay outside the gene matches. CDR1 and CDR2 from the germline V gene are SGHRS and YFSETQ. This CDR3 is built from 16 residues. Here the CDR3 DNA reads TGCGCCAGCAGCCCGGGACAGCAATATAGCAATCAGCCCCAGCATTTT. Its protein product is CASSPGQQYSNQPQHF.

The CDR3: CASSPPRVSNEQFF. CDR3 sequence (DNA): TGTGCCAGCAGCCCCCCTCGGGTAAGCAATGAGCAGTTCTTC. The chain carries TRBV28 and TRBJ2-1; D unresolved. Germline CDR1 reads MDHEN; CDR2 reads SYDVKM. This CDR3 contains 14 residues. V dropped 6 bases and J dropped 6 bases, with 15 bases sitting between them.

The genes are TRBV4-1 and TRBJ1-1; D not certain. CDR1 is MGHRA, CDR2 YSYEKL, per germline. Trimming removed 2 bases from V and 7 bases from J, with 17 bases in between. The CDR3 consists of 15 residues. CDR3 residues: CASSQMPPGVREAFF. The CDR3 nucleotides are TGCGCCAGCAGCCAAATGCCTCCAGGTGTTCGTGAAGCTTTCTTT.

CDR3 residues: CASSSSARAHDTEAFF. CDR3 nucleotides: TGTGCCAGCAGTTCATCCGCCCGGGCCCATGACACTGAAGCTTTCTTT. V and J are TRBV6-6 and TRBJ1-1; D not resolved. The germline V gene has CDR1 MNHNY and CDR2 SVGAGI (reference sequence). This CDR3 region has 16 residues. V dropped 4 bases and J dropped 3 bases, with 18 bases sitting between them.

This rearrangement joins TRBV7-6 to TRBJ1-3; TRBD1 matches 7 bases. The V segment lost 5 bases and the J segment 0 bases; nucleotides outside the gene matches: 4. Germline V gene lookup returns CDR1 SGHVS and CDR2 FNYEAQ. The CDR3 contains 15 residues. As DNA, the CDR3 is TGTGCCAGCAGCGCAGGGGGGTTCTCTGGAAACACCATATATTTT. Residues: CASSAGGFSGNTIYF. The complete variable domain, with remaining parts taken from reference TRBV7-6 and TRBJ1-3, reads GAGVSQSPRYKVTKRGQDVALRCDPISGHVSLYWYRQALGQGPEFLTYFNYEAQQDKSGLPNDRFSAERPEGSISTLTIQRTEQRDSAMYRCASSAGGFSGNTIYFGEGSWLTVV.

V is TRBV19 and J is TRBJ2-2; 9 nucleotides align to TRBD2. This CDR3 contains 15 residues. Germline loops: CDR1 LNHDA, CDR2 SQIVND (reference sequence). The ends lost 7 bases at V and 7 bases at J; junction bases unmatched: 10. CDR3 region: CASTPGVTSGGELFF. CDR3 in DNA: TGTGCCAGTACCCCCGGGGTGACTAGCGGCGGGGAGCTGTTTTTT.

The rearrangement links TRBV28 to TRBJ2-3, with unresolved D. Looked up from germline, CDR1 is MDHEN and CDR2 is SYDVKM. Trimming took off 7 bases at V and 0 bases at J, with 20 bases between the two ends. This CDR3 contains 17 residues. Here the CDR3 reads CASTPLPYSPSTDTQYF. Written as DNA, the CDR3 is TGTGCCAGCACCCCACTCCCCTACTCCCCTAGCACAGATACGCAGTATTTT.

This chain links TRBV11-2 with TRBJ2-1; D may correspond to TRBD1 or TRBD2 (5 bases each). The CDR3 consists of 17 residues. Germline-derived CDR1 and CDR2 are SGHAT and FQNNGV. V lost 5 bases and J 13 bases, leaving 30 bases between the germline ends. The CDR3 region has the DNA TGTGCCAGCAGCCGAGACGGGGCAGGACAATTGAGTCGACACCAGTTCTTC. Amino acid sequence: CASSRDGAGQLSRHQFF.